This entry is about one T cell receptor (beta chain). Per the germline V gene, CDR1 is SGHNT and CDR2 is YYREEE (reference sequence). The CDR3 is made up of 15 amino acids. The ends lost 0 bases at V and 3 bases at J; junction bases unmatched: 4. Sequencing of TCR beta was performed on blood CD8+ and CD4+ T cells. The multiple sclerosis controls were treatment-naive patients affected by stable or active relapsing-remitting disease. FACS was used to enrich TEMRA cells, whereas the CD8+ and CD4+ T cells were obtained by negative isolation. These data come from a study of CD8 T cells in Susac syndrome. Reverse transcription used about 0.45 to 1 ug RNA and random hexamers. The amplification used immunoSEQ multiplex PCR on TCR beta CDR3; it spanned 54 Vbeta and 13 Jbeta. In TCRdb, the immunoSEQ multiplex PCR reads were re-called with MiXCR into one record per CDR3 protein. The sample consists of approximately 150,000 distinct CDR3 sequences, 85% to 95% of them appearing once.

The sequence was collected from a human donor with multiple sclerosis. Source material: CD4+ T cells from PBMCs. The V gene is TRBV5-4, the J gene TRBJ1-2, with TRBD1 matching 8 bases. CDR3 sequence reads: CASSLATGVDYGYTF. In nucleotides, the CDR3 is TGTGCCAGCAGCTTGGCGACAGGGGTTGACTATGGCTACACCTTC.